Listed below are T cell receptor beta chains from one sample, sequenced in a study of T-cell memory formation after mild COVID-19. Using its own MiXCR run on the 5' RACE reads, TCRdb lists one record per CDR3 protein. The sample comprises a few hundred thousand distinct CDR3 sequences, approximately 15% of which are singletons, and 20% to 25% rests with the top ten. Sequenced input: PBMCs or a T cell subset sorted from them (not recorded which). These TCRs come from a man aged 18 to 29 who had mild COVID-19 (a few samples of this study predate the infection). Cell type and time point are not known. CDR3s include the opening cysteine and the closing phenylalanine or tryptophan. D genes are given only for firm matches. Clone size is stated in some rows and not others, as once, few, many or a class when expanded.

d_gene | j_gene | v_gene | abundance | len | CDR3nt | CDR3aa
TRBD1 | TRBJ2-5 | TRBV28 | many | 14 | TGTGCCAGCAGCGACAGGGGGTACCAAGAGACCCAGTACTTC | CASSDRGYQETQYF
TRBD2 | TRBJ2-2 | TRBV7-2 | many | 18 | TGTGCCAGCAGCCCAGGGACTAGCGGGGGGAGGAACACCGGGGAGCTGTTTTTT | CASSPGTSGGRNTGELFF
- | TRBJ2-5 | TRBV5-5 | many | 13 | TGTGCCAGTGGGGCTGGGGAAGTAGAGACCCAGTACTTC | CASGAGEVETQYF
TRBD2 | TRBJ2-1 | TRBV29-1 | - | 13 | TGCAGCGTGGGGACTAGCGGGGGCCATGAGCAGTTCTTC | CSVGTSGGHEQFF
- | TRBJ2-4 | TRBV4-3 | few | 12 | TGCGCCAGCAGCCACTACCTCGGGGTCAAGTACTTC | CASSHYLGVKYF
TRBD2 | TRBJ2-1 | TRBV9 | - | 16 | TGTGCCAGCAGCATAAACCCGAGCGGGGGGGGCAATGAGCAGTTCTTC | CASSINPSGGGNEQFF
- | TRBJ1-6 | TRBV6-2/TRBV6-3 | - | 14 | TGTGCCAGCAGTAGGACAGCCTATAATTCACCCCTCCACTTT | CASSRTAYNSPLHF
TRBD2 | TRBJ2-3 | TRBV20-1 | few | 15 | TGCAGTGCTAGAGGGACTAGCGGGGGGTCAAATACGCAGTATTTT | CSARGTSGGSNTQYF
- | TRBJ2-5 | TRBV15 | - | 14 | TGTGCCACCAGCAGACTGGGCTACCAAGAGACCCAGTACTTC | CATSRLGYQETQYF
TRBD2 | TRBJ2-3 | TRBV12-3/TRBV12-4 | few | 14 | TGTGCCAGCAGGGCTGTACAGCGGGGGGGCGGGCAGTATTTT | CASRAVQRGGGQYF
- | TRBJ2-6 | TRBV7-9 | - | 16 | TGTGCCAGCAGCTTAGGCACTTACTCTGGGGCCAACGTCCTGACTTTC | CASSLGTYSGANVLTF
TRBD2 | TRBJ2-3 | TRBV7-2 | many | 16 | TGTGCCAGCAGCTTAGGAAGCGGGGGGGTCACAGATACGCAGTATTTT | CASSLGSGGVTDTQYF
TRBD1 | TRBJ2-2 | TRBV4-1 | - | 14 | TGCGCCAGCAGCGGGACAGTGAACACCGGGGAGCTGTTTTTT | CASSGTVNTGELFF
TRBD1 | TRBJ1-2 | TRBV29-1 | - | 13 | TGCAGCGCGGGACAGGTTAGAGACTATGGCTACACCTTC | CSAGQVRDYGYTF
- | TRBJ1-2 | TRBV7-2 | few | 13 | TGTGCCAGCAGCCCGACGGGGGTGGATGGCTACACCTTC | CASSPTGVDGYTF
- | TRBJ2-3 | TRBV20-1 | few | 13 | TGCAGTGCTTGGCGGAGGGGAGGCGATACGCAGTATTTT | CSAWRRGGDTQYF
- | TRBJ2-7 | TRBV6-1 | few | 13 | TGTGCCAGCAGTGAAGGGGGGTCCTACGAGCAGTACTTC | CASSEGGSYEQYF
TRBD2 | TRBJ2-3 | TRBV7-9 | many | 15 | TGTGCCAGCAGCCCAGCGGGGGGTAACACAGATACGCAGTATTTT | CASSPAGGNTDTQYF